This T cell receptor beta chain came from a study of long-term antiretroviral therapy in people with HIV. The immunoSEQ assay was v3.0, run at survey level. The table came from immunoSEQ multiplex PCR; TCRdb's copy has only in-frame clones and leaves some out. The data hold more than 20,000 clones, with roughly 80% observed a single time. The TCR sequence derives from a woman between 50 and 59 years old with HIV. The sequences come from unsorted PBMCs, collected 1.9 years after starting antiretroviral therapy.

The CDR3 nucleotides read TGCAGTGCTGGAGGCTGGACTGAAGCTTTCTTT. It specifies CSAGGWTEAFF. The chain recombines TRBV20-1 with TRBJ1-1; no clear D gene. Germline V gives CDR1 DFQATT, CDR2 SNEGSKA (reference sequence). CDR3 length equals 11 residues. V was cut by 5 bases and J by 5 bases, with 9 bases left in between.